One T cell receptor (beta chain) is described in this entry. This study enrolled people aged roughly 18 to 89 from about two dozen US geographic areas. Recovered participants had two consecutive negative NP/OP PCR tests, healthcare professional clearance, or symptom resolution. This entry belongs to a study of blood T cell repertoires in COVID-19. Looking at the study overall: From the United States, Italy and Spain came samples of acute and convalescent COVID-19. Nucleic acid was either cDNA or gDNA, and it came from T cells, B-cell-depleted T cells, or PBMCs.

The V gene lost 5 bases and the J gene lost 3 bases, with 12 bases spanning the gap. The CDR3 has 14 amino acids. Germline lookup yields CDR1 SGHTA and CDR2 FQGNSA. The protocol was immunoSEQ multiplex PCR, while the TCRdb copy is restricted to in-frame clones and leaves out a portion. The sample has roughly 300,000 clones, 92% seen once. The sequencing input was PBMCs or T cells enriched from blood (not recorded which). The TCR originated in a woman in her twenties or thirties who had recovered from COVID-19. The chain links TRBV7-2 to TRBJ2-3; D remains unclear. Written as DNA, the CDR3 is TGTGCCAGCAGCCCGCACCACCGGACAGATACGCAGTATTTT. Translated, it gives CASSPHHRTDTQYF. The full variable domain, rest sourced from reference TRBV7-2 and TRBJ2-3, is GAGVSQSPSNKVTEKGKDVELRCDPISGHTALYWYRQSLGQGLEFLIYFQGNSAPDKSGLPSDRFSAERTGGSVSTLTIQRTQQEDSAVYLCASSPHHRTDTQYFGPGTRLTVL.